This T cell receptor beta chain was found in a study of cytomegalovirus exposure and HLA in healthy donors. Overall study: Earlier findings included about 120 million unique TCR beta sequences obtained from 150 million to 200 million T cells. Study-level results: Associated with cytomegalovirus, according to the listing, were 150 to 200 TCR beta chains. It is likely that the observed cluster of highly shared sequence variants was a sequencing artifact. In an earlier analysis, productive rearrangement rates for most beta V segments clustered near 87% or 30%.

V was cut by 0 bases and J by 6 bases, with 16 bases left in between. Germline CDR1 reads SGHRS; CDR2 reads YFSETQ. The CDR3 loop spans 15 amino acids. This clone was observed a handful of times. Its antigen remains unknown. The PCR had 60 Vbeta and 13 Jbeta primers. Clones were read by immunoSEQ multiplex PCR, and TCRdb kept only the in-frame ones, dropping some. The sample shows 150,000 or so clones, roughly 72% of them seen only once. The chain links TRBV5-1 to TRBJ2-7; D is perhaps TRBD2 (6 bases). This TCR was recovered from a man aged 40-50 years in good health and CMV-seropositive. Material: PBMCs. CDR3 loop: CASSLASGDSGEQYF. CDR3 bases: TGCGCCAGCAGCTTGGCCTCGGGGGATTCGGGCGAGCAGTACTTC.